Below, 8 T cell receptor beta chains from the same sample are listed, as sequenced in a study of T cell responses to AZD1222 COVID-19 vaccine. TCRdb's copy holds only in-frame clones and misses some; the assay was immunoSEQ multiplex PCR. This table holds 84,000 or so clones, about nine tenths found once. The starting material was peripheral blood, obtained 28 days after the second AZD1222 dose. The receptors shown here come from an adult who received the AZD1222 COVID-19 vaccine.

V is TRBV10-3 and J is TRBJ1-6, with a possible D match to TRBD1 (6 bases). The CDR3 loop spans 13 amino acids. V shed 6 bases and J shed 7 bases, with 10 bases lying between them. Germline lookup yields CDR1 ENHRY and CDR2 SYGVKD. The CDR3 region is CAIRQGSNSPLHF. CDR3 DNA sequence: TGTGCCATCAGACAGGGCTCCAATTCACCCCTCCACTTT.

This CDR3 reads CASSELAGGLYNEQFF. The CDR3 nucleotides are TGTGCCAGCAGCGAACTAGCGGGAGGGCTCTACAATGAGCAGTTCTTC. This chain joins TRBV7-3 and TRBJ2-1, with 13 positions matching TRBD2. CDR3 length: 16 residues. The germline V gene encodes CDR1 SGHTA and CDR2 FQGTGA. Losses at the gene ends were 5 bases for V and 3 bases for J; bases not matched to a gene: 4.

J is TRBJ2-1 and V is TRBV29-1; 8 positions match TRBD2. This CDR3 region has 14 residues. Per germline, CDR1 SQVTM and CDR2 ANQGSEA. After removal of 3 bases from V and 6 bases from J, the junction contained 7 bases not matched to a gene. The CDR3 DNA follows: TGCAGCGTTGACCAAGCGGGAGTGCGCAATGAGCAGTTCTTC. Translation: CSVDQAGVRNEQFF.

The chain has TRBV12-3 or TRBV12-4 and TRBJ1-4; D unclear. This CDR3 spans 13 amino acids. Trimming removed 1 base at V and 7 bases at J, with 7 bases between. Here the CDR3 reads CASSLGISEKLFF. DNA of the CDR3: TGTGCCAGCAGTTTAGGGATTAGTGAAAAACTGTTTTTT.

This chain links TRBV2 with TRBJ2-3; 8 bases are a match to TRBD1. J gave up 7 bases and V 7 bases, and 13 bases lay outside the gene matches. CDR1 is SNHLY and CDR2 is FYNNEI in the germline V gene. The CDR3 contains 15 residues. CDR3 bases: TGTGCCAGCACTTCGCGACAGGGGAGTGTGAATACGCAGTATTTT. It encodes CASTSRQGSVNTQYF.

The rearrangement joins TRBV6-5 to TRBJ2-7; the D gene could be TRBD1 or TRBD2 (5 bases each). The CDR3 is 14 amino acids. The germline V and J ends were trimmed by 6 bases and 3 bases, with 15 bases remaining between them. Germline V lookup: CDR1 MNHEY, CDR2 SVGAGI. The CDR3 coding sequence is TGTGCCAGCAGCACGGCAGGGACCAACTACGAGCAGTACTTC. As protein: CASSTAGTNYEQYF.

CDR3 nucleotides: TGCGCCAGCAGCCGAGTAGGGGATGGTAGGGGAGAGACCCAGTACTTC. This gives the protein CASSRVGDGRGETQYF. The chain links TRBV5-1 to TRBJ2-5; D is perhaps TRBD1 (5 bases). V dropped 4 bases and J dropped 4 bases, with 20 bases sitting between them. Looked up from germline, CDR1 is SGHRS and CDR2 is YFSETQ. The CDR3 extends over 16 amino acids.

This chain joins TRBV6-5 and TRBJ1-5; no clear D gene. The germline CDR1 and CDR2 sequences are MNHEY and SVGAGI. CDR3 size: 15 residues. V lost 6 bases and J 0 bases, leaving 12 bases between the germline ends. CDR3 coding DNA: TGTGCCAGCAGACCTTCGGGCTATAGCAATCAGCCCCAGCATTTT. It yields the protein CASRPSGYSNQPQHF.